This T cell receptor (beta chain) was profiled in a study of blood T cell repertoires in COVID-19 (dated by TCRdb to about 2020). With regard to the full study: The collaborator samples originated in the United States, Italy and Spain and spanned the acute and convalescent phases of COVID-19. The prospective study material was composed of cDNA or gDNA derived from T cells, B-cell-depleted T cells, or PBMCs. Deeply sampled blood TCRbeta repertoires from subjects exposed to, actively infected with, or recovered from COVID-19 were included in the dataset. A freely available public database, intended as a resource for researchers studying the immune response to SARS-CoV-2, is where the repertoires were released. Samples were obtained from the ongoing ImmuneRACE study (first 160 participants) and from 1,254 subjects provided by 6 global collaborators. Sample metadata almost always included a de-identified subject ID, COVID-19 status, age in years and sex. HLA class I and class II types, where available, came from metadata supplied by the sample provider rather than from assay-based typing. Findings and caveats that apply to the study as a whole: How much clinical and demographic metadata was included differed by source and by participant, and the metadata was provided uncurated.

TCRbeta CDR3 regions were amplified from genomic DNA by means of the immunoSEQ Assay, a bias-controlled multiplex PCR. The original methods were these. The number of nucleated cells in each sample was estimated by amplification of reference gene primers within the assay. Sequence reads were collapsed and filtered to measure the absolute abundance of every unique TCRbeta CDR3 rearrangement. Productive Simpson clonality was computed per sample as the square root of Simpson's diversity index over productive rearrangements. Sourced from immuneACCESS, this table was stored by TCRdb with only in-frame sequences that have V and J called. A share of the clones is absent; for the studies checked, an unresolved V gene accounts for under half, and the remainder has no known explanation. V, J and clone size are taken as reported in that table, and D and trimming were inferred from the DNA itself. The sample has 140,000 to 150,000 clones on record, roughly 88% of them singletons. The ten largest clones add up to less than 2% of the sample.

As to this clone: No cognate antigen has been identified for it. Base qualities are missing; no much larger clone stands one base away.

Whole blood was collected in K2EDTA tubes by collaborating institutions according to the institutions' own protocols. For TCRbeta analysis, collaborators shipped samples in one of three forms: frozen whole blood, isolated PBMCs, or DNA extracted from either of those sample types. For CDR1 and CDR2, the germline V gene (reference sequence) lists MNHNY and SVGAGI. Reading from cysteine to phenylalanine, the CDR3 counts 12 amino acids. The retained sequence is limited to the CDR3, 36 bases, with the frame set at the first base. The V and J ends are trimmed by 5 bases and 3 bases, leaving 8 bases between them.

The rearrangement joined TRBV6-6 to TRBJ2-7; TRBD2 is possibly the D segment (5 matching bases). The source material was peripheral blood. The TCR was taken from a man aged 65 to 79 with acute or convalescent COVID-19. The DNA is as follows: TGTGCCAGCAGTACAACTAGCTACGAGCAGTACTTC. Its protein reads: CASSTTSYEQYF.